A single sample gave rise to the 32 T cell receptor beta chains below, sequenced in a study of beta chain features in type 1 diabetes. The sequenced template was cDNA made from the entire isolated RNA. Measured with immunoSEQ multiplex PCR; TCRdb has only the in-frame clones, and not every one. The repertoire has some 40,000 clones, approximately 50% of them found once; the top ten carry around 0.7%. The sample was central memory CD4+ T cells from blood. Every receptor here comes from a woman aged 18-29 years in good health.

The V and J genes are TRBV29-1 and TRBJ2-5; D uncertain. The length of the CDR3 is 13 residues. Germline V gene data show CDR1 as SQVTM and CDR2 as ANQGSEA. Trimming shortened V by 8 bases and J by 5 bases, and 18 bases separated the two germline ends. The CDR3 nucleotides are TGCAGCTTGACTCACCTCAACGGGGAGACCCAGTACTTC. It yields the protein CSLTHLNGETQYF.

The table lists this clone with a few counts. The chain has TRBV5-1 and TRBJ2-1; 8 bases match TRBD1. Germline trimming cut 3 bases from V and 5 bases from J; bases unmatched to any gene: 10. Germline CDR1 SGHRS, CDR2 YFSETQ. The CDR3 consists of 16 residues. CDR3 amino acids: CASSWGQVFDHNEQFF. The CDR3 DNA reads as TGCGCCAGCAGCTGGGGACAGGTTTTCGATCACAATGAGCAGTTCTTC.

The rearrangement uses TRBV6-6 and TRBJ2-5; TRBD1 aligns across 9 bases. Germline values: CDR1 MNHNY, CDR2 SVGAGI (reference sequence). There are 15 residues in the CDR3. The trim removed 4 bases at V and 4 bases at J, leaving 7 bases unmatched. CDR3 sequence: CASSSPGQGRETQYF. CDR3 in DNA: TGTGCCAGCAGTTCCCCGGGACAGGGAAGAGAGACCCAGTACTTC.

This clone was seen more than once but under ten times. This chain connects TRBV29-1 to TRBJ2-1, with 11 bases matching TRBD2. J gave up 10 bases and V 7 bases, and 6 bases lay outside the gene matches. Germline V gene data show CDR1 as SQVTM and CDR2 as ANQGSEA. This CDR3 contains 12 residues. The DNA for the CDR3 is TGCAGCGGTGGGACTAGCGGAGCCGAGCAGTTCTTC. This encodes CSGGTSGAEQFF.

The chain recombines TRBV18 with TRBJ2-1, with 9 positions matching TRBD2. The germline V gene has CDR1 KGHSH and CDR2 LQKENI. This CDR3 has 15 amino acids. V shed 5 bases, J shed 1 base, and the junction held 3 bases outside the gene matches. The CDR3 coding sequence is TGTGCCAGCTCATCGACTAGCGGTTCCTACAATGAGCAGTTCTTC. Protein product: CASSSTSGSYNEQFF.

The chain uses TRBV4-1 and TRBJ1-1, with D tentatively TRBD1 (6 bases). Trimming removed 6 bases at V and 1 base at J, with 12 bases between. CDR1 is MGHRA and CDR2 is YSYEKL in the germline V gene. CDR3 length: 14 residues. The CDR3 sequence is CASRPQGWNTEAFF. Written as DNA, the CDR3 is TGCGCCAGCAGACCCCAGGGGTGGAACACTGAAGCTTTCTTT.

V usage is TRBV4-2 and J usage is TRBJ1-2; perhaps TRBD1 as D (5 bases). V was trimmed by 4 bases and J by 8 bases, leaving 14 bases between them. The CDR3 spans 13 residues. Germline V gene lookup returns CDR1 LGHNA and CDR2 YNFKEQ. CDR3 sequence reads: CASSRGEGNGYTF. The CDR3, as DNA: TGTGCCAGCAGCCGGGGGGAAGGGAACGGCTACACCTTC.

This clone occurred once. The V call is TRBV29-1, the J call TRBJ2-3; tentatively, D is TRBD1 (6 bases). V lost 6 bases to trimming and J lost 1 base, with 11 bases between them. Germline CDR1 reads SQVTM; CDR2 reads ANQGSEA. The CDR3 loop spans 13 amino acids. As DNA, the CDR3 is TGCAGCGTCAGGGGTGGGGGCACAGATACGCAGTATTTT. Encoded protein: CSVRGGGTDTQYF.

This clone is a singleton in its sample. This rearrangement joins TRBV18 to TRBJ2-3; maybe TRBD2 (5 bases). The CDR3 length is 15 residues. Germline values: CDR1 KGHSH, CDR2 LQKENI. V was cut by 3 bases and J by 4 bases, with 14 bases left in between. In nucleotides, the CDR3 is TGTGCCAGCTCACCTCTTCGGGATTCAGCAGATACGCAGTATTTT. Protein product: CASSPLRDSADTQYF.

The rearrangement uses TRBV6-1 and TRBJ2-5; tentatively, D is TRBD1 (6 bases). CDR1 is MNHNS, CDR2 SASEGT, per germline. V lost 3 bases and J 9 bases, leaving 20 bases between the germline ends. The CDR3 contains 15 residues. CDR3 protein: CASSENYRVQGAQYF. In nucleotides, the CDR3 is TGTGCCAGCAGTGAGAACTACAGGGTACAAGGGGCCCAGTACTTC.

The CDR3 loop is CASSIRGAEAFF. CDR3 bases: TGTGCCAGTAGTATCAGGGGAGCTGAAGCTTTCTTT. The rearrangement links TRBV19 to TRBJ1-1, with D maybe TRBD1 (6 bases). CDR1 and CDR2 (germline): LNHDA, SQIVND (reference sequence). This CDR3 is built from 12 residues. V lost 3 bases and J 6 bases, leaving 8 bases between the germline ends.

The rearrangement links TRBV5-6 to TRBJ2-7; 8 bases map to TRBD1. The CDR3 has 17 residues. V lost 4 bases and J lost 0; bases outside the gene matches: 12. CDR1 and CDR2 (germline): SGHDT, YYEEEE. CDR3 region: CASSQYSPGQASYEQYF. CDR3 in DNA: TGTGCCAGCAGCCAATACTCTCCGGGACAGGCCTCCTACGAGCAGTACTTC.

The chain has TRBV6-5 and TRBJ2-7; TRBD1 agrees at 9 bases. Germline CDR1 is MNHEY and CDR2 is SVGAGI. The CDR3 covers 13 residues. Germline trimming cut 6 bases from V and 7 bases from J; bases unmatched to any gene: 7. CDR3 nucleotides: TGTGCCAGCAGGCAAACAGGGGGCAGGGAGCAGTACTTC. This codes for CASRQTGGREQYF.

The J gene is TRBJ2-1, the V gene TRBV5-8, with 7 positions matching TRBD2. V was pared by 4 bases and J by 0 bases, with 1 base of the junction left unmatched. Germline loops: CDR1 SGHTS, CDR2 YDEGEE. The CDR3 totals 14 residues. The CDR3 loop is CASSRTSSYNEQFF. The CDR3 bases are TGTGCCAGCAGCAGGACTAGCTCCTACAATGAGCAGTTCTTC.

The chain joins TRBV6-5 to TRBJ2-2, with 7 bases aligning to TRBD2. Unmatched junction bases numbered 6, after V lost 4 bases and J lost 4 bases. This CDR3 is built from 15 residues. The germline gives CDR1 MNHEY, CDR2 SVGAGI. CDR3 nucleotides: TGTGCCAGCAGTTCCGCGGGAGTTAGCACCGGGGAGCTGTTTTTT. As protein: CASSSAGVSTGELFF.

This clone was seen a handful of times. The chain has TRBV6-6 and TRBJ1-5; D gene unclear. The CDR3 covers 12 residues. The V end lost 4 bases, the J end lost 5 bases, and 6 bases lay between the germline ends. Germline V CDR1 and CDR2: MNHNY, SVGAGI (reference sequence). The CDR3 is CASSFGDQPQHF. The CDR3 DNA is TGTGCCAGCAGTTTTGGAGATCAGCCCCAGCATTTT.

The chain links TRBV28 to TRBJ1-5; 7 positions agree with TRBD1. V lost 7 bases and J lost 3; bases outside the gene matches: 18. The CDR3 loop spans 18 amino acids. The germline V gene has CDR1 MDHEN and CDR2 SYDVKM. The CDR3 reads CASTRGQGSGTVNQPQHF. As DNA, the CDR3 is TGTGCCAGCACCCGAGGGCAGGGGAGTGGGACAGTCAATCAGCCCCAGCATTTT.

The genes are TRBV5-1 and TRBJ1-4; a possible D gene is TRBD1 (5 bases). The CDR3 sequence is 14 residues long. Germline loops: CDR1 SGHRS, CDR2 YFSETQ. Deletions cut 0 bases from V and 2 bases from J, with 5 bases between. The CDR3 nucleotides read TGCGCCAGCAGCTTGGGGGGCACTAATGAAAAACTGTTTTTT. It yields the protein CASSLGGTNEKLFF. The full variable domain, in which reference TRBV5-1 and TRBJ1-4 provide the parts outside the CDR3, is KAGVTQTPRYLIKTRGQQVTLSCSPISGHRSVSWYQQTPGQGLQFLFEYFSETQRNKGNFPGRFSGRQFSNSRSEMNVSTLELGDSALYLCASSLGGTNEKLFFGSGTQLSVL.

This clone occurred a few times. The gene calls are TRBV11-2 and TRBJ2-4, with TRBD2 as a possible D gene (5 bases). This CDR3 is built from 14 residues. Between the trimmed V and J ends, which lost 5 bases and 8 bases, there was a span of 16 bases. The V gene's germline CDR1 is SGHAT and CDR2 FQNNGV. CDR3 in DNA: TGTGCCAGCAGCCCCGCCCGACTCGGGGACATTCAGTACTTC. This codes for CASSPARLGDIQYF.

This chain joins TRBV30 and TRBJ2-3; tentatively, D is TRBD2 (7 bases). CDR3 length: 15 residues. Deletions cut 0 bases from V and 4 bases from J, with 14 bases between. The germline V gene has CDR1 GTSNPN and CDR2 SVGIG (reference sequence). The CDR3 sequence is CAWSVRGGLADTQYF. CDR3 in DNA: TGTGCCTGGAGTGTGAGGGGGGGGCTTGCAGATACGCAGTATTTT.

This clone has only a few counts. The chain is built from TRBV7-9 and TRBJ2-4; 8 nucleotides agree with TRBD1. The CDR3 runs to 16 residues. CDR1 and CDR2 from the germline V gene are SEHNR and FQNEAQ (reference sequence). Trimming took 5 bases from V and 1 from J; bases not matched to a gene: 7. The CDR3, as DNA: TGTGCCAGCAGCGCCCGACAGGGGCTGGCCAAAAACATTCAGTACTTC. The encoded protein is CASSARQGLAKNIQYF.

The chain joins TRBV7-2 to TRBJ2-1; 10 bases fit TRBD2. Looked up from germline, CDR1 is SGHTA and CDR2 is FQGNSA. The CDR3 extends over 15 amino acids. The J segment lost 4 bases and the V segment lost 2 bases, leaving 2 bases of the junction unmatched. CDR3 amino acids: CASSLKRGGYNEQFF. DNA for the CDR3: TGTGCCAGCAGCTTAAAGCGGGGGGGTTACAATGAGCAGTTCTTC. Full variable domain (rest looked up from reference TRBV7-2 and TRBJ2-1): GAGVSQSPSNKVTEKGKDVELRCDPISGHTALYWYRQSLGQGLEFLIYFQGNSAPDKSGLPSDRFSAERTGGSVSTLTIQRTQQEDSAVYLCASSLKRGGYNEQFFGPGTRLTVL.

This clone showed up just a few times. V usage is TRBV7-9 and J usage is TRBJ1-2; no clear D gene. Germline-derived CDR1 and CDR2 are SEHNR and FQNEAQ (reference sequence). V dropped 2 bases and J dropped 6 bases, with 10 bases sitting between them. The CDR3 runs to 13 residues. The CDR3 region is CASSLSSGDGYTF. Here the CDR3 DNA reads TGTGCCAGCAGCTTAAGCTCCGGGGATGGCTACACCTTC. Filled out from reference TRBV7-9 and TRBJ1-2, the complete variable domain reads DTGVSQNPRHKITKRGQNVTFRCDPISEHNRLYWYRQTLGQGPEFLTYFQNEAQLEKSRLLSDRFSAERPKGSFSTLEIQRTEQGDSAMYLCASSLSSGDGYTFGSGTRLTVV.

The V call is TRBV5-4, the J call TRBJ2-3; 7 nucleotides match TRBD2. CDR3 size: 16 residues. With 4 bases clipped from V and 4 bases from J, the junction kept 12 bases outside the gene matches. Germline values: CDR1 SGHNT, CDR2 YYREEE (reference sequence). CDR3 amino acids: CASSVGGGRISDTQYF. CDR3 sequence (DNA): TGTGCCAGCAGCGTGGGAGGCGGGAGAATTTCAGATACGCAGTATTTT.

V gene TRBV30 combines with J gene TRBJ2-5; 7 bases fit TRBD1. V was clipped by 1 base and J by 3 bases; unmatched bases: 5. This CDR3 comprises 14 residues. Germline CDR1 GTSNPN, CDR2 SVGIG (reference sequence). The CDR3 region is CAWSGHRGEETQYF. In DNA form, the CDR3 reads TGTGCCTGGAGTGGGCACAGGGGAGAAGAGACCCAGTACTTC.

V is TRBV6-5 and J is TRBJ2-1; a possible D gene is TRBD2 (6 bases). The CDR3 totals 15 residues. Germline V lookup: CDR1 MNHEY, CDR2 SVGAGI. The V and J ends lost 2 bases and 7 bases respectively, with 15 bases between them. CDR3 nucleotide sequence: TGTGCCAGCAGTTACGGCAGCGGAGGGAGAAATGAGCAGTTCTTC. Its translation: CASSYGSGGRNEQFF.

The J gene is TRBJ2-2, the V gene TRBV2; 9 nucleotides agree with TRBD2. The CDR3 runs to 16 residues. The junction had 5 bases not matched to a gene; V was cut back by 2 bases and J by 4 bases. In germline, CDR1 is SNHLY, CDR2 FYNNEI. In DNA form, the CDR3 reads TGTGCCAGCAGTGAATATCCAGCGGGAGGCACCGGGGAGCTGTTTTTT. This sequence encodes CASSEYPAGGTGELFF.

V is TRBV2 and J is TRBJ1-1, with 7 bases fitting TRBD1. The CDR3 extends over 13 amino acids. With V trimmed by 7 bases and J by 4 bases, 6 bases remained unmatched. Per the germline V gene, CDR1 is SNHLY and CDR2 is FYNNEI. CDR3 loop: CASNDRVGTEAFF. CDR3 sequence (DNA): TGTGCCAGCAACGACAGGGTTGGCACTGAAGCTTTCTTT.

V gene TRBV10-2 combines with J gene TRBJ1-3; no clear D. CDR1 is WSHSY, CDR2 SAAADI, per germline. The CDR3 spans 14 residues. Between the trimmed V and J ends, which lost 8 bases and 8 bases, there was a span of 19 bases. The CDR3 coding sequence is TGCGCCAGCGGCGTGACCCTAAAGGGAGACACCATATATTTT. Amino acids: CASGVTLKGDTIYF.

The genes are TRBV14 and TRBJ2-7, with D possibly matching TRBD2 (7 bases). The CDR3 length is 16 residues. Trimming pared 0 bases from V and 0 bases from J, leaving 12 bases between. CDR1 SGHDN and CDR2 FVKESK come from the germline V gene. The CDR3 loop reads CASSQELAGASYEQYF. CDR3 sequence (DNA): TGTGCCAGCAGCCAAGAATTGGCGGGGGCCTCCTACGAGCAGTACTTC.

The J gene is TRBJ1-1, the V gene TRBV11-2; no clear D. In germline, CDR1 is SGHAT, CDR2 FQNNGV. The CDR3 length is 14 residues. V gave up 1 base and J gave up 0 bases, with 6 bases separating them. CDR3 protein: CASSLGEVNTEAFF. The CDR3, as DNA: TGTGCCAGCAGCTTAGGCGAGGTGAACACTGAAGCTTTCTTT.

The chain recombines TRBV5-1 with TRBJ2-3, with TRBD1 matching 8 bases. This CDR3 comprises 15 residues. Germline-derived CDR1 and CDR2 are SGHRS and YFSETQ. The V gene end was trimmed by 7 bases and the J gene end by 1 base; junction bases not matched to a gene: 8. The CDR3 DNA reads TGCGCCAGCTTTGATCCGGGACAGGGCACAGATACGCAGTATTTT. Its translation is CASFDPGQGTDTQYF. Full variable domain (missing parts from reference TRBV5-1 and TRBJ2-3): KAGVTQTPRYLIKTRGQQVTLSCSPISGHRSVSWYQQTPGQGLQFLFEYFSETQRNKGNFPGRFSGRQFSNSRSEMNVSTLELGDSALYLCASFDPGQGTDTQYFGPGTRLTVL.